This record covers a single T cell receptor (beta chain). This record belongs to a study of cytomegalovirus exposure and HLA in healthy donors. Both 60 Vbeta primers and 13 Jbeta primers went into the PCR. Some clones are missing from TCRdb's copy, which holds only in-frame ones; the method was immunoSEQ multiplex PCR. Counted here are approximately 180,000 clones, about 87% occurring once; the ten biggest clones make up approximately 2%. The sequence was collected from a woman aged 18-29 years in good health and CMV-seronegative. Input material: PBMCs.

The CDR3 region is CATRARDGDYEQYF. The CDR3 DNA reads TGTGCCACTCGCGCGCGGGACGGCGATTACGAGCAGTACTTC. This chain links TRBV10-3 with TRBJ2-7; a weak D match, TRBD2 (6 bases). V shed 10 bases and J shed 4 bases, with 20 bases lying between them. The germline V gene encodes CDR1 ENHRY and CDR2 SYGVKD. CDR3 length: 14 residues.